The 13 T cell receptor beta chains given below trace back to one sample, sequenced in a study of cytomegalovirus exposure and HLA in healthy donors. The PCR employed 60 Vbeta primers together with 13 Jbeta primers. TCRdb's copy holds only in-frame clones and misses some; the assay was immunoSEQ multiplex PCR. The table records roughly 200,000 clones, 70% to 85% of them present only once. Sequenced input: PBMCs. The receptor set was obtained from a woman aged 40 to 55 in good health and CMV-seronegative.

The genes are TRBV11-2 and TRBJ2-2; D might be TRBD1 (5 bases). Germline values: CDR1 SGHAT, CDR2 FQNNGV. The CDR3 sequence is 15 residues long. Trimming took 1 base from V and 3 from J, leaving 9 bases between them. The CDR3 nucleotides are TGTGCCAGCAGCTTAGTAGGGGCGGACACCGGGGAGCTGTTTTTT. Translated, it gives CASSLVGADTGELFF.

The chain employs TRBV5-1 and TRBJ2-5; 15 bases map to TRBD2. The CDR3 length is 16 residues. Germline CDR1 SGHRS, CDR2 YFSETQ. V shed 4 bases and J 5 bases; nucleotides not matched to a gene: 6. The DNA of the CDR3 is TGCGCCAGCAGCGGGGGGACTAGCGGGGGGAGCGAGACCCAGTACTTC. It specifies CASSGGTSGGSETQYF.

This clone has a single count. The chain combines TRBV11-2 with TRBJ2-1; the match to TRBD1 covers 9 bases. V trimming: 6 bases; J trimming: 2 bases; junction bases outside the gene matches: 17. In germline, CDR1 is SGHAT, CDR2 FQNNGV. The CDR3 consists of 19 residues. The CDR3 coding sequence is TGTGCCAGCAGTCCGTACGGGACAGGGTCCCTAGTAGCCTACAATGAGCAGTTCTTC. It encodes CASSPYGTGSLVAYNEQFF.

The chain is built from TRBV6-4 and TRBJ1-5; 7 bases are a match to TRBD1. Trimming cost V 5 bases and J 0 bases; bases outside gene matches: 4. The CDR3 is made up of 15 amino acids. Germline CDR1 is MRHNA and CDR2 is SNTAGT. The CDR3 here is CASSPQGDSNQPQHF. The CDR3 DNA reads as TGTGCCAGCAGTCCCCAGGGGGATAGCAATCAGCCCCAGCATTTT.

This sequence joins TRBV18 and TRBJ1-6, with D maybe TRBD1 (5 bases). Deletions cut 2 bases from V and 5 bases from J, with 7 bases between. Germline CDR1 and CDR2: KGHSH and LQKENI. The CDR3 is made up of 14 amino acids. The CDR3 loop reads CASSPTGDNSPLHF. The CDR3 DNA sequence: TGTGCCAGCTCACCAACGGGGGATAATTCACCCCTCCACTTT.

In DNA form, the CDR3 reads TGTGCTAGTGCCCCGGGACTAGCTAGCACAGATACGCAGTATTTT. It codes for CASAPGLASTDTQYF. The V gene is TRBV12-5, the J gene TRBJ2-3, with 9 bases identical to TRBD2. CDR1 LGHNT and CDR2 FRNRAP come from the germline V gene. The CDR3 spans 15 residues. The V segment lost 7 bases and the J segment 0 bases; nucleotides outside the gene matches: 5.

The V gene is TRBV25-1, the J gene TRBJ1-1; D not resolved. The ends were cut back, 3 bases at V and 11 bases at J, with 10 bases in the middle. The CDR3 runs 11 residues. Per germline, CDR1 MGHDK and CDR2 SYGVNS. The CDR3 reads CASSDRGGAFF. The CDR3, as DNA: TGTGCCAGCAGTGATCGGGGAGGTGCTTTCTTT.

The genes are TRBV6-6 and TRBJ1-4; a weak D match, TRBD1 (5 bases). Trimming shortened V by 4 bases and J by 4 bases, and 16 bases separated the two germline ends. This CDR3 region has 16 residues. In germline, CDR1 is MNHNY, CDR2 SVGAGI (reference sequence). CDR3 amino acids: CASSWLAGSGNEKLFF. CDR3 DNA: TGTGCCAGCAGTTGGCTTGCAGGGTCGGGTAATGAAAAACTGTTTTTT.

This chain joins TRBV19 and TRBJ2-7; 8 bases align to TRBD1. There are 14 residues in the CDR3. Germline V gene data show CDR1 as LNHDA and CDR2 as SQIVND (reference sequence). V was pared by 4 bases and J by 1 base, with 3 bases of the junction left unmatched. CDR3 nucleotide sequence: TGTGCCAGTAGTAGGGGACAGGTATCCTACGAGCAGTACTTC. The encoded protein is CASSRGQVSYEQYF.

The genes are TRBV6-1 and TRBJ1-2; TRBD1 is a possible D gene (5 bases). The CDR3 loop spans 15 amino acids. V dropped 3 bases and J dropped 8 bases, with 19 bases sitting between them. Germline V gene sequence: CDR1 MNHNS, CDR2 SASEGT. DNA of the CDR3: TGTGCCAGCAGTGAGCCCATGGGCGGGGCTTGGGGCTACACCTTC. It yields the protein CASSEPMGGAWGYTF.

This chain joins TRBV27 and TRBJ2-5, with 7 bases identical to TRBD1. CDR1 is MNHEY and CDR2 is SMNVEV in the germline V gene (reference sequence). The CDR3 extends over 16 amino acids. The V segment lost 5 bases and the J segment 3 bases; nucleotides outside the gene matches: 12. For the CDR3, the DNA is TGTGCCAGCAGTCCCGAAACGACAGGGCGGGAAGAGACCCAGTACTTC. Translating gives CASSPETTGREETQYF.

The chain uses TRBV7-2 and TRBJ2-2, with a weak D call TRBD1 (6 bases). Germline CDR1 and CDR2: SGHTA and FQGNSA. The length of the CDR3 is 15 residues. V was pared by 2 bases and J by 5 bases, with 12 bases between. In DNA form, the CDR3 reads TGTGCCAGCAGCTTAAACAGGGCTTTAACCGGGGAGCTGTTTTTT. This gives the protein CASSLNRALTGELFF.

The count of this clone is one. The chain couples TRBV4-3 to TRBJ2-7; D may be TRBD2 (6 bases). Germline V gene sequence: CDR1 LGHNA, CDR2 YSLEER. V dropped 3 bases and J dropped 1 base, with 13 bases sitting between them. There are 15 residues in the CDR3. The CDR3 region is CASSQSRRGSYEQYF. The CDR3 nucleotides are TGCGCCAGCAGCCAGTCCAGGCGGGGATCCTACGAGCAGTACTTC.